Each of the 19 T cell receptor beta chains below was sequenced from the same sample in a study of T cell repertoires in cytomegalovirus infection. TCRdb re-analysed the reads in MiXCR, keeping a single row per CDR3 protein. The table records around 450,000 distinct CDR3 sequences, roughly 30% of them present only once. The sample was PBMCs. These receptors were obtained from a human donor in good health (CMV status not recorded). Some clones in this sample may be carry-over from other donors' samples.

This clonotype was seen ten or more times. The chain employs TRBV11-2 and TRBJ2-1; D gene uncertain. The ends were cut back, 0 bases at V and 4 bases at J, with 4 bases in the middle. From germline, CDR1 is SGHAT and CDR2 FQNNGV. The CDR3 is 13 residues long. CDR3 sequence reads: CASSLDVYNEQFF. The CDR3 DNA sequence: TGTGCCAGCAGCTTAGACGTTTACAATGAGCAGTTCTTC.

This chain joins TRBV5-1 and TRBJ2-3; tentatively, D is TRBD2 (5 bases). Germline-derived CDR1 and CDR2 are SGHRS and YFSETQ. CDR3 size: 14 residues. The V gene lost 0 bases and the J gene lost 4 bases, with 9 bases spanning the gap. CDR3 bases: TGCGCCAGCAGCTTGGTTGAGGGTTCAGATACGCAGTATTTT. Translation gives CASSLVEGSDTQYF.

CDR3 bases: TGTGCCAGCAGCAAAACACTAGCGGGTTCCTCTGGGGCCAACGTCCTGACTTTC. Its protein product is CASSKTLAGSSGANVLTF. The chain links TRBV7-2 to TRBJ2-6; TRBD2 matches 9 bases. There are 18 residues in the CDR3. Germline CDR1 reads SGHTA; CDR2 reads FQGNSA. J was trimmed by 0 bases and V by 5 bases; bases with no gene match: 8.

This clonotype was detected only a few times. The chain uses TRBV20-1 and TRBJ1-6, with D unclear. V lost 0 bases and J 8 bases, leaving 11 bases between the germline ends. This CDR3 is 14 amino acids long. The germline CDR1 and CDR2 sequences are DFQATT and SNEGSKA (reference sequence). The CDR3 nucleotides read TGCAGTGCTAGAGAACCCGGTGTTGATTCACCCCTCCACTTT. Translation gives CSAREPGVDSPLHF.

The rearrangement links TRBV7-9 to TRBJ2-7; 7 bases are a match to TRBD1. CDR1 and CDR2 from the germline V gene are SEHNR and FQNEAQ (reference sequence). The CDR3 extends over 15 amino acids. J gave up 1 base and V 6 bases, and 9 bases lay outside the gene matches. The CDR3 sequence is CASSTRTGGSYEQYF. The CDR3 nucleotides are TGTGCCAGCAGTACCCGGACAGGCGGGTCCTACGAGCAGTACTTC.

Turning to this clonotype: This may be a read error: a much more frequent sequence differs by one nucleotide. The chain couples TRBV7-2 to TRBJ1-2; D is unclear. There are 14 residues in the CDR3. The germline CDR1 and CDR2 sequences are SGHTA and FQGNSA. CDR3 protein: CASSLSGTNYVYTF. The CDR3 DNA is TGTGCCAGCAGCTTATCCGGCACTAACTATGTCTACACCTTC.

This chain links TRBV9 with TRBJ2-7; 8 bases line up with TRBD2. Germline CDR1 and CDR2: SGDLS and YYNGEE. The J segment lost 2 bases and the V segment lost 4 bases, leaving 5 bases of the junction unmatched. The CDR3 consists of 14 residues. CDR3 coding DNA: TGTGCCAGCAGCACGGGGGGGGGTACCTACGAGCAGTACTTC. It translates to CASSTGGGTYEQYF.

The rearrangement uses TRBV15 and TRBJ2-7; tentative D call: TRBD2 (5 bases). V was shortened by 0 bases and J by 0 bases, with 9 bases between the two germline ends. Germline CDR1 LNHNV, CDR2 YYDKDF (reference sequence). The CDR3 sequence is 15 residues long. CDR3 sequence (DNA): TGTGCCACCAGCAGAGATGTAACTAGCTCCTACGAGCAGTACTTC. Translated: CATSRDVTSSYEQYF.

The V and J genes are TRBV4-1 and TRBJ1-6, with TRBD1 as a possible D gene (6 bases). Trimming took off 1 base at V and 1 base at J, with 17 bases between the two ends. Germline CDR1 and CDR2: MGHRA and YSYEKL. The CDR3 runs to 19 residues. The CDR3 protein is CASSQGGRGLGSYNSPLHF. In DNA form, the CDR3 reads TGCGCCAGCAGCCAAGGTGGCAGGGGCCTCGGGTCCTATAATTCACCCCTCCACTTT.

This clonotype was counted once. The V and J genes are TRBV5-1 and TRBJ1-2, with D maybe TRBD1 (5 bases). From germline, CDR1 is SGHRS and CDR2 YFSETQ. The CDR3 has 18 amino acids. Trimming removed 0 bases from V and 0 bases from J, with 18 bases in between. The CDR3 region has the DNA TGCGCCAGCAGCTTGGTTCAGGGCCTTGGGGGATCTAACTATGGCTACACCTTC. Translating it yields CASSLVQGLGGSNYGYTF.

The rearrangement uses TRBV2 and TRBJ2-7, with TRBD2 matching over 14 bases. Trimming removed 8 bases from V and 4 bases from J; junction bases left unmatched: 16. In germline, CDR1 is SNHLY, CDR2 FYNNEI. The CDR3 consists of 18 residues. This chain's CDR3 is CASQYRTIGTSGGYEQYF. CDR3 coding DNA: TGTGCCAGCCAGTATCGGACGATAGGGACTAGCGGGGGTTACGAGCAGTACTTC.

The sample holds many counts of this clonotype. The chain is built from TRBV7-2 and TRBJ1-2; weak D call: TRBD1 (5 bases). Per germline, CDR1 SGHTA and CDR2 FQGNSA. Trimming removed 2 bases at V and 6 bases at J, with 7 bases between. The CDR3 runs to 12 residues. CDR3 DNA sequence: TGTGCCAGCAGCTTACGGGGGAATGGCTACACCTTC. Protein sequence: CASSLRGNGYTF.

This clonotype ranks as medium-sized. DNA of the CDR3: TGTGCCAGCAGCTTAGTGGACAGGGGGAACACTGAAGCTTTCTTT. Amino acid sequence: CASSLVDRGNTEAFF. This sequence joins TRBV7-2 and TRBJ1-1, with 9 bases aligning to TRBD1. The CDR3 is 15 residues long. V dropped 1 base and J dropped 1; count of bases not matched to a gene: 1. Germline CDR1 is SGHTA and CDR2 is FQGNSA.

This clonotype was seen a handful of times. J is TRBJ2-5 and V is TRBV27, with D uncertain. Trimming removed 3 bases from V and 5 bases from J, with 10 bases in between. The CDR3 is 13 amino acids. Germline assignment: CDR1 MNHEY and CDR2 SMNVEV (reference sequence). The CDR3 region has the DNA TGTGCCAGCAGTTTTGAGGCCGGGGAGACCCAGTACTTC. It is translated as CASSFEAGETQYF.

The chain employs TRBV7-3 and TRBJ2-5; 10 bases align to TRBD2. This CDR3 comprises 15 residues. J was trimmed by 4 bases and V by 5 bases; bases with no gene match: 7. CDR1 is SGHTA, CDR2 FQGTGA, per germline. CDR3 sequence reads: CASSPEAGGLETQYF. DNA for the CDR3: TGTGCCAGCAGCCCTGAAGCGGGGGGGCTAGAGACCCAGTACTTC.

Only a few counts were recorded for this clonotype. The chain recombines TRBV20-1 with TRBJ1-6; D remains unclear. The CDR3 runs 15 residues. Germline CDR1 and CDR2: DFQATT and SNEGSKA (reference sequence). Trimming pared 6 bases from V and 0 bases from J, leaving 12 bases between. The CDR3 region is CSATSPSSYNSPLHF. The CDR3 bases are TGCAGTGCCACGAGCCCGAGCTCCTATAATTCACCCCTCCACTTT.

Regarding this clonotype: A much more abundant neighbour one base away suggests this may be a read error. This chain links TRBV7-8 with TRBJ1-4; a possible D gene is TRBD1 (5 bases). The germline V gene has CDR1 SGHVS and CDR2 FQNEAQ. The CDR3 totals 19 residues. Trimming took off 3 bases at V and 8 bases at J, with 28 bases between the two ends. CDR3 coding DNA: TGTGCCAGCAGCTTCCATCTACCCCCTAAAGGGGAATTACGAGAAAAACTGTTTTTT. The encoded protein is CASSFHLPPKGELREKLFF.

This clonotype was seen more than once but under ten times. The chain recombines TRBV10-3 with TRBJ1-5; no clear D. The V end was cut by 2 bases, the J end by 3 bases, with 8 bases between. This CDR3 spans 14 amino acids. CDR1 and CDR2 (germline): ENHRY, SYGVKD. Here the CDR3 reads CAISEAGINQPQHF. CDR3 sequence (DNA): TGTGCCATCAGTGAGGCAGGTATCAATCAGCCCCAGCATTTT.

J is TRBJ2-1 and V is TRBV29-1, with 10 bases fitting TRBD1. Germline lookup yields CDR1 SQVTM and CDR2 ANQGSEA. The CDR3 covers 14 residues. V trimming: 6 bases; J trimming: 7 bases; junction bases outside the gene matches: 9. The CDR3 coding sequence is TGCAGCGTAGATGACAGGGGGCTTTATAATGAGCAGTTCTTC. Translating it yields CSVDDRGLYNEQFF.